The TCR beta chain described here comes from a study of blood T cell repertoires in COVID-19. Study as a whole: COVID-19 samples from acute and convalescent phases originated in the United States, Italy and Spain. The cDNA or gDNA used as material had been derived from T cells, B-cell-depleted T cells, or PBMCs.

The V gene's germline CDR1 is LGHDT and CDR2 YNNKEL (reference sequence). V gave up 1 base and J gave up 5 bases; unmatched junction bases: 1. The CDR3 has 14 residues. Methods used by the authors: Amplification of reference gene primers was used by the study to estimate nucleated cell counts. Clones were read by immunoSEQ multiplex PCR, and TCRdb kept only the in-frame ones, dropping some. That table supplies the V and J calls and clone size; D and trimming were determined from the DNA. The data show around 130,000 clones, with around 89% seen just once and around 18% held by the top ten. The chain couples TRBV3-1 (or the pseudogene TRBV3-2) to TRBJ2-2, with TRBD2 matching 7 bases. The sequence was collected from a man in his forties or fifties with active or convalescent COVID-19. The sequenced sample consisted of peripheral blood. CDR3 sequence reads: CASSQGGGTGELFF. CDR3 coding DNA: TGTGCCAGCAGCCAAGGGGGGGGAACCGGGGAGCTGTTTTTT.